The clone carrying this T cell receptor beta chain occurred many times. As yet, its antigen is unknown. Each CDR3 protein gets one entry after TCRdb re-called the reads with MiXCR. The sample has about 83,000 distinct CDR3 sequences; approximately 30% are singletons. These data come from a study of T cell repertoires in cytomegalovirus infection. Turning to the study itself: CMV infection together with matching HLA type was indicated by public TCR beta signatures. Overall study results and limits: HLA-C-restricted TCR beta clonotypes specific for CMV led the ex vivo response.

V dropped 4 bases and J dropped 0 bases, with 18 bases sitting between them. This CDR3 is 17 amino acids long. CDR1 and CDR2 from the germline V gene are SGHRS and YFSETQ. The sequence derives from a human donor in good health (CMV status not recorded). Some clones in this sample may be carry-over from other donors' samples. This chain connects TRBV5-1 to TRBJ2-3; D perhaps matches TRBD2 (5 bases). The sample was CD8+ T cells from cultured PBMCs, taken from culture after CMV antigen stimulation. The CDR3 spells CASSLGPSGTSTDTQYF. The CDR3 coding sequence is TGCGCCAGCAGCCTTGGACCCAGCGGCACTAGCACAGATACGCAGTATTTT.